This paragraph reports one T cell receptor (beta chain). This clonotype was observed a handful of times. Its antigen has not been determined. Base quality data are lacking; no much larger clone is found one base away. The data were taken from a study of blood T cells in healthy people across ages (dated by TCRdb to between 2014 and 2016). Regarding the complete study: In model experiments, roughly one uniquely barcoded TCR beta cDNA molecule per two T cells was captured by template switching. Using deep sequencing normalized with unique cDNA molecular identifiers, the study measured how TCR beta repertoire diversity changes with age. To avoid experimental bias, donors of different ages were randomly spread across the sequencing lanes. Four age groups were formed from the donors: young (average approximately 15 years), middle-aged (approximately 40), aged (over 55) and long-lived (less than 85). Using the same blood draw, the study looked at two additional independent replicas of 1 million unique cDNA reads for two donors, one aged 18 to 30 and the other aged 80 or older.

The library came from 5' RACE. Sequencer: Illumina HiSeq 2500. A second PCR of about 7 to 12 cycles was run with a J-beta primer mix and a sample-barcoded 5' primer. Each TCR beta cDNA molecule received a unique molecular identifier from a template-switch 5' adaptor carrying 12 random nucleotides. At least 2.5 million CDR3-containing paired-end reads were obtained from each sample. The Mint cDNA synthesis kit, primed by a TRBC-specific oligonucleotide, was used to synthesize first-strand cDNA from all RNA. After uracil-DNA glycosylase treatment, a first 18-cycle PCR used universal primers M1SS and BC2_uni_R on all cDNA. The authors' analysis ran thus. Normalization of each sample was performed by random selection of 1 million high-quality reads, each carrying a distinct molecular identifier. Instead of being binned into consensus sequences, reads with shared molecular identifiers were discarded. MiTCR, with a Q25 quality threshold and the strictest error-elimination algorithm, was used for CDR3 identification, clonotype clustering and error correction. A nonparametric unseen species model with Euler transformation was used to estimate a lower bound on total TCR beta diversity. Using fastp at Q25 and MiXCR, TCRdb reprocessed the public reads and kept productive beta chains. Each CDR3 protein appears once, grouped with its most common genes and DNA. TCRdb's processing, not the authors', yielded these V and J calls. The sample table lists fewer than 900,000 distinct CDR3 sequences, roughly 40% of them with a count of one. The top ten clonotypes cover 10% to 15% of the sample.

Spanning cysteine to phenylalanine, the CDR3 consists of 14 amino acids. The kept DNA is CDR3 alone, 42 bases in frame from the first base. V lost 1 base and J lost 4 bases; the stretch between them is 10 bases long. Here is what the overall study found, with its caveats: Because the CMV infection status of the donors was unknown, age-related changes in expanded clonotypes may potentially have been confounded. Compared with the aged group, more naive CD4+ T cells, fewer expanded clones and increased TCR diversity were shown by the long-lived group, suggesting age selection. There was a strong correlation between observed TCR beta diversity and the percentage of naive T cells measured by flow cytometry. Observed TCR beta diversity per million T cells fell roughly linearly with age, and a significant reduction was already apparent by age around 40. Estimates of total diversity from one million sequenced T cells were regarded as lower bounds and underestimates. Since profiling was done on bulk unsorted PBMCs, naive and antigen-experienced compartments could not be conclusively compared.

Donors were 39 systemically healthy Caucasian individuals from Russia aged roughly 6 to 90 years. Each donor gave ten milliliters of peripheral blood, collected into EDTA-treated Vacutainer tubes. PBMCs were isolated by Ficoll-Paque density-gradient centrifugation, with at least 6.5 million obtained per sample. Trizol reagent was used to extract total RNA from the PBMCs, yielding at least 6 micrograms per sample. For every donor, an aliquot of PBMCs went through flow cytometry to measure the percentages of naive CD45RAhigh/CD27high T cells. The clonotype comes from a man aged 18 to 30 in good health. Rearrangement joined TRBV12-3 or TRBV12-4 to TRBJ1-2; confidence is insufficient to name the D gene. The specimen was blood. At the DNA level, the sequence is TGTGCCAGCAGTTTAGTCGCAGCCAGCTATGGCTACACCTTC. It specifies CASSLVAASYGYTF.